This T cell receptor beta chain originates from a study of T cells in Graves' hyperthyroidism and ophthalmopathy. Looking at the study overall: Peripheral blood sampling occurred at initial diagnosis, before any treatment.

The investigators amplified TCR beta CDR3 regions from RNA transcripts. HTBI primers were the set used in a first-round RT-PCR of the TCR CDR3. TCRdb re-analysed the multiplex PCR reads in MiXCR, keeping a single row per CDR3 protein. The sample has approximately 300,000 distinct CDR3 sequences; roughly 19% are singletons. Uncontrolled infections, other autoimmune diseases, pregnancy or lactation led to exclusion of patients. The CDR3 loop spans 14 amino acids. Between the trimmed V and J ends, which lost 6 bases and 3 bases, there was a span of 18 bases. Germline CDR1 is DFQATT and CDR2 is SNEGSKA (reference sequence).

This TCR was recovered from a man between 45 and 60 years old with Graves' ophthalmopathy. The chain carries TRBV20-1 and TRBJ2-7, with D tentatively TRBD1 (5 bases). The sequencing sample was made of blood. The chain's CDR3 is CSATQGVGDYEQYF. Here the CDR3 DNA reads TGCAGTGCGACTCAGGGTGTAGGGGACTACGAGCAGTACTTC.